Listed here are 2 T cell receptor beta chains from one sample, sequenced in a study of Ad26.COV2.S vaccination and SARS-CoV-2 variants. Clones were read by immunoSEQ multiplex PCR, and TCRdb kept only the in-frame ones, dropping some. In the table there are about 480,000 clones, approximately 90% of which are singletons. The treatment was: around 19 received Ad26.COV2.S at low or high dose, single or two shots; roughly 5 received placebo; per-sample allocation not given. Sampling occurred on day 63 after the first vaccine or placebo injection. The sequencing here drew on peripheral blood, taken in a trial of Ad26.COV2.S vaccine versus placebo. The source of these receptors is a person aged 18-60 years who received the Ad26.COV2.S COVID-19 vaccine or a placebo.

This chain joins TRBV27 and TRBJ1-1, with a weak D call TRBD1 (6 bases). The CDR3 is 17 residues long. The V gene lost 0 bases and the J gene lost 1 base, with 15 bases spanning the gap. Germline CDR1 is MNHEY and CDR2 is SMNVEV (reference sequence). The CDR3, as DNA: TGTGCCAGCAGTTTATCGCCCCAGACAGGAAGGAACACTGAAGCTTTCTTT. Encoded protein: CASSLSPQTGRNTEAFF.

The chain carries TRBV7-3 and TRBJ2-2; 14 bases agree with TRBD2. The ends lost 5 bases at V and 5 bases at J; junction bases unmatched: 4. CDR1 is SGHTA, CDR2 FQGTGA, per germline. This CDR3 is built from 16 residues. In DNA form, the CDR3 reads TGTGCCAGCAGCGGGACTAGCGGGAGAAGAACCGGGGAGCTGTTTTTT. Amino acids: CASSGTSGRRTGELFF. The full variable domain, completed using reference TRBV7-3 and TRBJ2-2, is GAGVSQTPSNKVTEKGKYVELRCDPISGHTALYWYRQSLGQGPEFLIYFQGTGAADDSGLPNDRFFAVRPEGSVSTLKIQRTERGDSAVYLCASSGTSGRRTGELFFGEGSRLTVL.